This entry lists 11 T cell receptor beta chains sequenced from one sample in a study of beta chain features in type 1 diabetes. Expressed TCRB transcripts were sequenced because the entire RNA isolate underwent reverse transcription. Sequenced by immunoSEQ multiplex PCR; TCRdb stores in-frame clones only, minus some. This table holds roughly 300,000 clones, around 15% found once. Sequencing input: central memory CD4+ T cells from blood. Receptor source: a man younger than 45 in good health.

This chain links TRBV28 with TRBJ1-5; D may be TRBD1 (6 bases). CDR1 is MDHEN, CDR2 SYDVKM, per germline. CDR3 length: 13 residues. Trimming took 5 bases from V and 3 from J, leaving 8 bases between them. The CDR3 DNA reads TGTGCCAGCAGTGGACAGAACAATCAGCCCCAGCATTTT. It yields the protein CASSGQNNQPQHF. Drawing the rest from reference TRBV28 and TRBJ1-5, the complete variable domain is DVKVTQSSRYLVKRTGEKVFLECVQDMDHENMFWYRQDPGLGLRLIYFSYDVKMKEKGDIPEGYSVSREKKERFSLILESASTNQTSMYLCASSGQNNQPQHFGDGTRLSIL.

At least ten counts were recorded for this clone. Written as DNA, the CDR3 is TGTGCCGCAGGGACAGCTAATCAGCCCCAGCATTTT. This encodes CAAGTANQPQHF. The chain employs TRBV10-3 and TRBJ1-5, with 7 bases identical to TRBD1. CDR3 size: 12 residues. With V trimmed by 11 bases and J by 4 bases, 5 bases remained unmatched. From germline, CDR1 is ENHRY and CDR2 SYGVKD.

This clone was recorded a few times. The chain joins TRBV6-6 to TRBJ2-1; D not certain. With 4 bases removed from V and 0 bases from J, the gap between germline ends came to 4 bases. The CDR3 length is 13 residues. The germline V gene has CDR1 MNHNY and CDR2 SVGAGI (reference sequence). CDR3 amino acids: CASSWGSYNEQFF. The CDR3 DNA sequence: TGTGCCAGCAGTTGGGGCTCCTACAATGAGCAGTTCTTC.

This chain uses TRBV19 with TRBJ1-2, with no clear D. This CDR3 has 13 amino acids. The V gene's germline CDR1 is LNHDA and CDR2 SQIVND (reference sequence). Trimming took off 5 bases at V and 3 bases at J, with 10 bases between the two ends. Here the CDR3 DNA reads TGTGCCAGTAGTCAGAAAGGCCACTATGGCTACACCTTC. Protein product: CASSQKGHYGYTF.

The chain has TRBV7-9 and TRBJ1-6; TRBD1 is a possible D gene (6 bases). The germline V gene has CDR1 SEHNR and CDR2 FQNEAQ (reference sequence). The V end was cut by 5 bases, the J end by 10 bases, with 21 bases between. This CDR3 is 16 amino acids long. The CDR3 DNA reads TGTGCCAGCAGCCTGGCCGGGGGGGCAGGAGACTCACCCCTCCACTTT. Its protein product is CASSLAGGAGDSPLHF.

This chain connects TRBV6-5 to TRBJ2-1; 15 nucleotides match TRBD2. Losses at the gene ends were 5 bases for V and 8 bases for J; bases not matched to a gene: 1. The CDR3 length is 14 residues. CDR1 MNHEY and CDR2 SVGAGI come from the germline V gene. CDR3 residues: CASSGLAGGDEQFF. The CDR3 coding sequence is TGTGCCAGCAGTGGACTAGCGGGAGGGGATGAGCAGTTCTTC.

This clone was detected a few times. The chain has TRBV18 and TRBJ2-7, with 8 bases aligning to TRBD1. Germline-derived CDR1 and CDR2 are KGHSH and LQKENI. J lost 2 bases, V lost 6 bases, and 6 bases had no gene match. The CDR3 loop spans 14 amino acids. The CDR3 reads CASSPGQAPYEQYF. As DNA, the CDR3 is TGTGCCAGCTCGCCGGGACAGGCCCCCTACGAGCAGTACTTC.

The CDR3 coding sequence is TGTGCCAGCAGCTTAGGGACAGGGCTTAATTCACCCCTCCACTTT. Translation: CASSLGTGLNSPLHF. The chain recombines TRBV7-8 with TRBJ1-6; 8 bases fit TRBD1. The CDR3 sequence is 15 residues long. The V gene end was trimmed by 1 base and the J gene end by 6 bases; junction bases not matched to a gene: 2. CDR1 is SGHVS, CDR2 FQNEAQ, per germline.

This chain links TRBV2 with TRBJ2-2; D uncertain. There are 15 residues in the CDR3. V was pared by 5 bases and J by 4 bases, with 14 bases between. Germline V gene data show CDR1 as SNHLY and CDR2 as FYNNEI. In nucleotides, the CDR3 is TGTGCCAGCAGTCAGTCACGTCAGAGCACCGGGGAGCTGTTTTTT. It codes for CASSQSRQSTGELFF.

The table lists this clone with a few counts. DNA for the CDR3: TGTGCCAGCATCGGAACAAGGGGCACCGGGGAGCTGTTTTTT. Amino acids: CASIGTRGTGELFF. This chain connects TRBV2 to TRBJ2-2, with D perhaps TRBD1 (5 bases). The length of the CDR3 is 14 residues. Germline values: CDR1 SNHLY, CDR2 FYNNEI. The V gene lost 7 bases and the J gene lost 4 bases, with 13 bases spanning the gap.

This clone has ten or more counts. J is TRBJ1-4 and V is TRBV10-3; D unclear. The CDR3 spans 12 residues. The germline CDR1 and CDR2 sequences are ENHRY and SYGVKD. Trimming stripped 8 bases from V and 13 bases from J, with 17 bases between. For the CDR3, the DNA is TGTGCCATCTCGGCGGACCTGAGTGTACTGTTTTTT. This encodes CAISADLSVLFF.